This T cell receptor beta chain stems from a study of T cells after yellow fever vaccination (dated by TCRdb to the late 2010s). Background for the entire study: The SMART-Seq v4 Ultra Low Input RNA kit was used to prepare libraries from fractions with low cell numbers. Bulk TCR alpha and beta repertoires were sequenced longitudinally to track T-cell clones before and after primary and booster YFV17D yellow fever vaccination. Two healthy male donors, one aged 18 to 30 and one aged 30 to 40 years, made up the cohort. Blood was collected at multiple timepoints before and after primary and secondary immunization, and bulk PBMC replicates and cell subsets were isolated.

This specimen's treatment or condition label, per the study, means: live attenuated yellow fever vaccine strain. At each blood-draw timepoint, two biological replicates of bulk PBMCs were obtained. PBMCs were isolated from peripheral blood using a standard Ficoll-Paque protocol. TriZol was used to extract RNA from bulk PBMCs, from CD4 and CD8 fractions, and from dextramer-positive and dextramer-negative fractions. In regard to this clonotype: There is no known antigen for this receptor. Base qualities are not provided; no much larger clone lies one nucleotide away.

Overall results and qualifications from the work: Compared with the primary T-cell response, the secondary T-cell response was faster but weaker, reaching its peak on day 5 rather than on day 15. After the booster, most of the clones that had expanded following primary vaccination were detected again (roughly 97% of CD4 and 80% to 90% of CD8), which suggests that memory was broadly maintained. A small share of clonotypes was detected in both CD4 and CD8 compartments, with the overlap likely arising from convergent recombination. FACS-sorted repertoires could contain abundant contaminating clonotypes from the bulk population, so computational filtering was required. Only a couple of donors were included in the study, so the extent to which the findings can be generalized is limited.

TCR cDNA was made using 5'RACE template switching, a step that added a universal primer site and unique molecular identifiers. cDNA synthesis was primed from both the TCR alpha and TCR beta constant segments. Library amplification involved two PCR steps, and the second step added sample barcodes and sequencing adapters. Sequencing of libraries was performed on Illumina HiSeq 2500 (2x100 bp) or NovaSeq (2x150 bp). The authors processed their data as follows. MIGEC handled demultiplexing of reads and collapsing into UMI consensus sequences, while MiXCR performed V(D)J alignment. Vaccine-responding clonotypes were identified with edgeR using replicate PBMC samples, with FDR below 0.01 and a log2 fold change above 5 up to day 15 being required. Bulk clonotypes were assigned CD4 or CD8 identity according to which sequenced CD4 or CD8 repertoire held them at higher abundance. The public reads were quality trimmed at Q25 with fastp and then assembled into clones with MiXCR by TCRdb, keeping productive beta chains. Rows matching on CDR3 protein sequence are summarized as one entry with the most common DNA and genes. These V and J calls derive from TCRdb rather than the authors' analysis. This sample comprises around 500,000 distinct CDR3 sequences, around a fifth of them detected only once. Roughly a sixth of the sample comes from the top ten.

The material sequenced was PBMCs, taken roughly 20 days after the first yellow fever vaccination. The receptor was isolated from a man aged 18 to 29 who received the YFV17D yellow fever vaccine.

The CDR3 reads as follows: CASSQYNQPQHF. The DNA sequence follows: TGTGCCAGCAGCCAGTACAATCAGCCCCAGCATTTT. The rearrangement joined TRBV3-1 to TRBJ1-5, with no confident D gene call. For CDR1 and CDR2, the germline V gene (reference sequence) lists LGHDT and YNNKEL. CDR3 length: 12 amino acids, cysteine to phenylalanine. The only DNA kept is the CDR3, 36 bases in frame from the first base. V gives up 3 bases and J gives up 3 bases, and the segment between their germline ends measures 3 bases.